This T cell receptor beta chain was observed in a study of CD8+CD57+ T cells in acquired aplastic anemia. Study background: Sorted CD4+ plus CD8+ cells gave DNA averaging about 3.2 ug. Healthy donor sequencing depth: approximately 9.9 million CD4+, 11 million to 13 million CD8+ reads. Broader study findings: With respect to CD8+ Simpson's diversity, patients and controls did not differ significantly.

CDR3 length: 13 residues. Germline V gene sequence: CDR1 DFQATT, CDR2 SNEGSKA (reference sequence). The V end lost 2 bases, the J end lost 3 bases, and 8 bases lay between the germline ends. Comment on this clonotype: Its specificity is unknown.

The use of genomic DNA as template underpinned the TCR beta VDJ and CDR3 profiling. TCRdb itself ran the reads through MiXCR, one entry per CDR3 protein. The sample has over 150,000 distinct CDR3 sequences, roughly half seen once. This chain connects TRBV20-1 to TRBJ2-1, with D hard to call. This sequence originates from a human donor in good health, serving as a control. Specimen: sorted CD4+, CD8+, or CD8+CD57+ T cells (not recorded which) from PBMCs. CDR3 sequence: CSARSPDYNEQFF. Here the CDR3 DNA reads TGCAGTGCTAGAAGCCCCGACTACAATGAGCAGTTCTTC.